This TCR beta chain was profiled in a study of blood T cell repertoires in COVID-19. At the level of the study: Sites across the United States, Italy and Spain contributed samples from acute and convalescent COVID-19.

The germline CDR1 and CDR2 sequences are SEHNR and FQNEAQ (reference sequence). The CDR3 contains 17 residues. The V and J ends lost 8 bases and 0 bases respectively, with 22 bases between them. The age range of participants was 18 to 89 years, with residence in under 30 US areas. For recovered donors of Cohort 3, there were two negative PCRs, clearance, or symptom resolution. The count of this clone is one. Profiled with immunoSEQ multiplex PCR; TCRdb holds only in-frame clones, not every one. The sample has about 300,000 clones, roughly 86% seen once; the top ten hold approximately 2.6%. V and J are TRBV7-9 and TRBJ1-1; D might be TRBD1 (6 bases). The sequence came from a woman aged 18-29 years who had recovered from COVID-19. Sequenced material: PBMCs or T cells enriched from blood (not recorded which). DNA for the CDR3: TGTGCCAGCCCACAAGAGGACTCGACAGGCGTGAACACTGAAGCTTTCTTT. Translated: CASPQEDSTGVNTEAFF.